The clone carrying this T cell receptor beta chain was counted only a few times. This sample is part of a study of molecular identifiers for immune sequencing clone quantification. On the study more broadly: Four portions were sequenced after RNA from approximately 22,000 or 94,000 naive CD8 cells was split five ways in replicates.

A CD8+CD4-CCR7+CD45RA+ gate was used to sort naive CD8 T cells. Methods described previously, with TCR primers listed, were used for bulk TCR libraries. Via MiXCR, TCRdb re-called the PCR reads, giving one row per CDR3 protein. The table records some 580,000 distinct CDR3 sequences, about 25% of them present only once. Trimming left V 1 base short and J 1 base short, with 9 bases between. CDR1 is MNHEY, CDR2 SVGEGT, per germline. This CDR3 has 15 residues. The sample was naive CD8+ T cells from blood, with Jurkat cell RNA spiked in. Subset noted: FACS-sorted CD8+CD4-CCR7+CD45RA+ naive T cells. The receptor was isolated from a human donor in good health. Some libraries in this study had Jurkat cell RNA spiked in. The chain recombines TRBV6-2 or TRBV6-3 with TRBJ2-3, with a possible D match to TRBD2 (5 bases). The CDR3 protein is CASSYLRVRTDTQYF. Written as DNA, the CDR3 is TGTGCCAGCAGTTACTTGCGGGTCCGCACAGATACGCAGTATTTT.